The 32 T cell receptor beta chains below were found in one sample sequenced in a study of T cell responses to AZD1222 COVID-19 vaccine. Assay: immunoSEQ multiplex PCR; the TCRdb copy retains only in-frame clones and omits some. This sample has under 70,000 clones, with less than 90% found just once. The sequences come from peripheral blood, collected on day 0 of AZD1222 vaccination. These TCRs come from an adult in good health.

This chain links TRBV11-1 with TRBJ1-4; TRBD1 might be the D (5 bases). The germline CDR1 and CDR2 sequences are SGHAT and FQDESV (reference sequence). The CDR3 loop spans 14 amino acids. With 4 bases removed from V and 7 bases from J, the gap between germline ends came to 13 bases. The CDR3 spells CASSSDAGPEKLFF. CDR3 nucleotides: TGTGCCAGCAGCTCGGACGCAGGGCCTGAAAAACTGTTTTTT.

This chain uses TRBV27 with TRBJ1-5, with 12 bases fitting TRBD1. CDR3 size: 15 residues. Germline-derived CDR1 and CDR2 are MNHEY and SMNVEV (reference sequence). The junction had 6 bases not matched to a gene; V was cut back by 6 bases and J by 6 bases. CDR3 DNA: TGTGCCAGCAGCCAAGGGACAGGGGGCCGTCAGCCCCAGCATTTT. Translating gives CASSQGTGGRQPQHF.

For the CDR3, the DNA is TGTGCCAGCAGTTTCCGGGGACTAGCGGGAGTGACAGAGACCCAGTACTTC. Its translation: CASSFRGLAGVTETQYF. This rearrangement joins TRBV27 to TRBJ2-5; 14 bases agree with TRBD2. With V trimmed by 3 bases and J by 4 bases, 7 bases remained unmatched. The CDR3 spans 17 residues. CDR1 is MNHEY, CDR2 SMNVEV, per germline (reference sequence).

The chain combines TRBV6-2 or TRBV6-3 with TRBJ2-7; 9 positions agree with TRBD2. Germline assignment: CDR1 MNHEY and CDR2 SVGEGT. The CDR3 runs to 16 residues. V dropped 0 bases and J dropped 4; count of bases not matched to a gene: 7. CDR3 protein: CASSYSTAGGPYEQYF. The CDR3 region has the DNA TGTGCCAGCAGTTACTCGACGGCGGGAGGGCCGTACGAGCAGTACTTC.

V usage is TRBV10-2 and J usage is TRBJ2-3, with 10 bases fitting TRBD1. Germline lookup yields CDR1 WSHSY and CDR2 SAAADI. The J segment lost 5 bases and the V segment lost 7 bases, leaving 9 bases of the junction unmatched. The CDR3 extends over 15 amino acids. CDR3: CASTKTGQGIDTQYF. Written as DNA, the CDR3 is TGCGCCAGCACCAAGACGGGACAGGGGATAGATACGCAGTATTTT.

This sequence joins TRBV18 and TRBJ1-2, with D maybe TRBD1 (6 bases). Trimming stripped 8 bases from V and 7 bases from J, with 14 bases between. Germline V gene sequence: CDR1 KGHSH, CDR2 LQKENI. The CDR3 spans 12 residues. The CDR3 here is CASTDRSGGYTF. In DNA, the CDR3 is TGTGCCAGCACAGACAGGAGTGGTGGCTACACCTTC.

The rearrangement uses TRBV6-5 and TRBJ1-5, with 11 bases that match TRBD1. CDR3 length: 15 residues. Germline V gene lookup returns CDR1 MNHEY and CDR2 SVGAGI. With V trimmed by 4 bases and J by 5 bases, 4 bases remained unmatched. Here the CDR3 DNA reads TGTGCCAGCAGTTCACGGACAGGGGGCGATCAGCCCCAGCATTTT. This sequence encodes CASSSRTGGDQPQHF.

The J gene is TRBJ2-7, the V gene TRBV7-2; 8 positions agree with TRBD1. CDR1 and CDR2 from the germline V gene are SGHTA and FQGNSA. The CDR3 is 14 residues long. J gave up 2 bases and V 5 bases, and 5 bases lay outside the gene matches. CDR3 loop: CASSPRTGTYEQYF. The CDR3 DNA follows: TGTGCCAGCAGCCCCCGGACAGGGACCTACGAGCAGTACTTC.

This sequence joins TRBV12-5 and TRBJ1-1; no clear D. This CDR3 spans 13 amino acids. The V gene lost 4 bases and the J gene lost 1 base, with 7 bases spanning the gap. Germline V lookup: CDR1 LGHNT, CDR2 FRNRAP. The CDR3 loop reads CASGYGGNTEAFF. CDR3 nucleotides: TGTGCTAGTGGTTACGGAGGGAACACTGAAGCTTTCTTT.

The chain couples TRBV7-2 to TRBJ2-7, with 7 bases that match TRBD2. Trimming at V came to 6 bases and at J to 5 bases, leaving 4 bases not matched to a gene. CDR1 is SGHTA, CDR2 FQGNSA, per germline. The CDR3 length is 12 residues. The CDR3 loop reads CASRGGSHEQYF. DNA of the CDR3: TGTGCCAGCAGGGGGGGGAGCCACGAGCAGTACTTC.

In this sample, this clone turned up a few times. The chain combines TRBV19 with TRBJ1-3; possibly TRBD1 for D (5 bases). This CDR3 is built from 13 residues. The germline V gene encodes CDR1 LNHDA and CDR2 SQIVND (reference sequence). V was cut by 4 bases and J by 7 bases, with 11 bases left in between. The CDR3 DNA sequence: TGTGCCAGTAGTAGGGACGGTGAGAACACCATATATTTT. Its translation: CASSRDGENTIYF.

CDR3 in amino acids: CSVGVSGNEQFF. The CDR3 coding sequence is TGCAGCGTTGGGGTTAGCGGAAATGAGCAGTTCTTC. The V call is TRBV29-1, the J call TRBJ2-1, with D possibly matching TRBD2 (6 bases). Between the trimmed V and J ends, which lost 4 bases and 7 bases, there was a span of 11 bases. There are 12 residues in the CDR3. Germline CDR1 SQVTM, CDR2 ANQGSEA.

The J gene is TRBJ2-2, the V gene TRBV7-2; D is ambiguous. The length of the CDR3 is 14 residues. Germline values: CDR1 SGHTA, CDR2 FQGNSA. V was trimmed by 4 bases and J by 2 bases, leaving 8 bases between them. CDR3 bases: TGTGCCAGCAGCTCGGACCTTAACACCGGGGAGCTGTTTTTT. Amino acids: CASSSDLNTGELFF. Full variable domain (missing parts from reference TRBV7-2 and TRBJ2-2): GAGVSQSPSNKVTEKGKDVELRCDPISGHTALYWYRQSLGQGLEFLIYFQGNSAPDKSGLPSDRFSAERTGGSVSTLTIQRTQQEDSAVYLCASSSDLNTGELFFGEGSRLTVL.

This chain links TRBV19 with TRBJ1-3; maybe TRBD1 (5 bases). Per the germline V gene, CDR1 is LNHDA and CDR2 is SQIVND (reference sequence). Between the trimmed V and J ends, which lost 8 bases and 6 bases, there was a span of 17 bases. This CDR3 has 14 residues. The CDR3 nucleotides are TGTGCCAGTCTTTCTCGGGACTCGAAAAACACCATATATTTT. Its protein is CASLSRDSKNTIYF.

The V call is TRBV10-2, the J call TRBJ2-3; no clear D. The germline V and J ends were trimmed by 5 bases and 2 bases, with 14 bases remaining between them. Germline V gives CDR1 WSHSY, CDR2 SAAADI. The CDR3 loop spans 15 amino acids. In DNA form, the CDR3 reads TGCGCCAGCAGTCTTAACTGGGCTTCCACAGATACGCAGTATTTT. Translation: CASSLNWASTDTQYF.

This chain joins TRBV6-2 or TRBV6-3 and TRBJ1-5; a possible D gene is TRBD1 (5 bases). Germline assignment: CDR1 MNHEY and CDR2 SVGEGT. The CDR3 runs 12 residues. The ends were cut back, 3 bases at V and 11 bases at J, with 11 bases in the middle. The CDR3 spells CASSYQTGAQHF. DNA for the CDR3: TGTGCCAGCAGTTATCAGACGGGGGCCCAGCATTTT.

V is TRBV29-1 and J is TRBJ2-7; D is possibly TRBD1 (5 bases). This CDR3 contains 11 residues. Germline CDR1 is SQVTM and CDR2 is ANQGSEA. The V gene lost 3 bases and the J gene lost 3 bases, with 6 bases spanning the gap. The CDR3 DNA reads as TGCAGCGTTGACAGGGACTACGAGCAGTACTTC. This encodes CSVDRDYEQYF.

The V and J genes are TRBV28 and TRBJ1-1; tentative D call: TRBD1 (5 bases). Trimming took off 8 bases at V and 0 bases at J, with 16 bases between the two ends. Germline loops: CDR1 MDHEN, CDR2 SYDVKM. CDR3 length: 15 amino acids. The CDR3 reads CASSRGGLMNTEAFF. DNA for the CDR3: TGTGCCAGCTCTCGGGGGGGGTTGATGAACACTGAAGCTTTCTTT.

The CDR3 reads CASSSGTGGSQPQHF. In DNA, the CDR3 is TGTGCCAGCAGCTCCGGGACAGGGGGTAGTCAGCCCCAGCATTTT. This chain joins TRBV28 and TRBJ1-5; 11 nucleotides agree with TRBD1. V lost 6 bases and J lost 6; bases outside the gene matches: 7. CDR1 and CDR2 from the germline V gene are MDHEN and SYDVKM. The CDR3 is made up of 15 amino acids.

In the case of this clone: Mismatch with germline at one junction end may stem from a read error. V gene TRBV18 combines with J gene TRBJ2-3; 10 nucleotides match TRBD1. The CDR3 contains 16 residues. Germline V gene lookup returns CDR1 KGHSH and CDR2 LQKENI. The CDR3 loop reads CASAPRTTGGTDTRYF. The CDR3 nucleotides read TGTGCCAGCGCCCCGCGGACGACAGGGGGCACAGATACGCGGTATTTT.

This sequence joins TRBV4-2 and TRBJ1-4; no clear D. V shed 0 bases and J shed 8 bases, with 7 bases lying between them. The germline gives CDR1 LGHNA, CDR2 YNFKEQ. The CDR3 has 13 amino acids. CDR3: CASSQDPQEKLFF. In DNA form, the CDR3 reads TGTGCCAGCAGCCAAGACCCGCAAGAAAAACTGTTTTTT.

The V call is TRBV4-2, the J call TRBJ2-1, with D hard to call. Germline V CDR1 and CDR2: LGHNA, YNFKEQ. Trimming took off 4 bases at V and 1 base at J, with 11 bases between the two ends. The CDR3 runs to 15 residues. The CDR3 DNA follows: TGTGCCAGCAGCCGAGTAGCCTCTTCCTACAATGAGCAGTTCTTC. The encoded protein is CASSRVASSYNEQFF.

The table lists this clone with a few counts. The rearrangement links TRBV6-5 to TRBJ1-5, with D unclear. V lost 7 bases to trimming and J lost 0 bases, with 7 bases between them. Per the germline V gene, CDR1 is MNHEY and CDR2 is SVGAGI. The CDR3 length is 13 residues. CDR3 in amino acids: CASTVSSNQPQHF. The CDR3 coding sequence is TGTGCCAGCACCGTTTCTAGCAATCAGCCCCAGCATTTT.

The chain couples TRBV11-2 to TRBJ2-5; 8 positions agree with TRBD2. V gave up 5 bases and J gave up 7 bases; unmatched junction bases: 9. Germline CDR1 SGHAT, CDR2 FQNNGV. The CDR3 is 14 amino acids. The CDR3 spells CASSPGGGGGTQYF. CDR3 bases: TGTGCCAGCAGCCCCGGGGGGGGCGGTGGGACCCAGTACTTC.

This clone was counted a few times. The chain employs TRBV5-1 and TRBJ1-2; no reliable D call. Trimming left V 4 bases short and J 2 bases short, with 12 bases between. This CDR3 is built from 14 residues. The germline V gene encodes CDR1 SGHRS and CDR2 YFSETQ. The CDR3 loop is CASSPEGGNYGYTF. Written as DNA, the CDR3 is TGCGCCAGCAGCCCCGAAGGAGGGAACTATGGCTACACCTTC.

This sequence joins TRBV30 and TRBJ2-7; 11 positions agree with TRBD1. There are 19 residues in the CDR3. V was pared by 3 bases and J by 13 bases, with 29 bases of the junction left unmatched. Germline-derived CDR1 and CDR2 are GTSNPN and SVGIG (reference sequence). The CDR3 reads CAWRKGRTGGNSGILPSYF. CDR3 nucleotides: TGTGCCTGGAGGAAAGGGAGGACAGGGGGCAATAGCGGGATCCTCCCCTCCTACTTC.

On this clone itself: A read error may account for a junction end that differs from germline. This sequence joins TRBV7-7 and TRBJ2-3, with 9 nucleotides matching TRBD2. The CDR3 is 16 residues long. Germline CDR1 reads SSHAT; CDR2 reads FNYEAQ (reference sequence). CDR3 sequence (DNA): TGTGCTAGCAGCCCCCGTGTAGCGGGAGCCGGAGATACGCAGTATTTT. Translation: CASSPRVAGAGDTQYF.

CDR3 residues: CASSYPGLGNQPQHF. CDR3 sequence (DNA): TGTGCCAGCAGTTACCCCGGACTCGGCAATCAGCCCCAGCATTTT. The chain recombines TRBV6-2 or TRBV6-3 with TRBJ1-5; D remains unclear. Trimming removed 2 bases from V and 2 bases from J, with 10 bases in between. Germline CDR1 and CDR2: MNHEY and SVGEGT. This CDR3 contains 15 residues.

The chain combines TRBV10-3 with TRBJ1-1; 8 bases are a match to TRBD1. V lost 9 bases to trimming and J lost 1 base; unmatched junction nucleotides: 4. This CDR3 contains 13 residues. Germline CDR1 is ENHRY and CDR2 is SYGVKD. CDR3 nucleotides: TGTGCCATACGACAGGGGTGGAACACTGAAGCTTTCTTT. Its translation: CAIRQGWNTEAFF.

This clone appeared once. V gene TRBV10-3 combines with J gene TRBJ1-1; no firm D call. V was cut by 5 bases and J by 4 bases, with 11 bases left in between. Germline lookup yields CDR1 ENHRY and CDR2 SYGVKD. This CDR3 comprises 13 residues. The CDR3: CAISYPEGTEAFF. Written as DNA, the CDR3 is TGTGCCATCAGTTACCCAGAGGGCACTGAAGCTTTCTTT.

CDR3 sequence: CASSLGGSGNTEAFF. The CDR3 coding sequence is TGCGCCAGCAGCTTGGGAGGTAGCGGGAACACTGAAGCTTTCTTT. The chain links TRBV5-1 to TRBJ1-1; D gene unclear. The germline V gene encodes CDR1 SGHRS and CDR2 YFSETQ. Trimming stripped 0 bases from V and 1 base from J, with 10 bases between. The CDR3 totals 15 residues.

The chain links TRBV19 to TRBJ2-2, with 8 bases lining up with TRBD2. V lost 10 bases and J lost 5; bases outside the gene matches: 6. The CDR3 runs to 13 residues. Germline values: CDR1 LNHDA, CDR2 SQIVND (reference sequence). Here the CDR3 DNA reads TGTGCCACGGGGACTAGGGGGACCGGGGAGCTGTTTTTT. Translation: CATGTRGTGELFF.